This paragraph covers one T cell receptor (beta chain) sequence. The antigen is unknown. Primers: 60 V beta forward and 13 J beta reverse. TCRdb's table, derived via immunoSEQ multiplex PCR, lists solely in-frame clones and lacks some. This repertoire shows about 90,000 clones, around 86% found once; its top ten account for around 7%. V shed 4 bases and J shed 7 bases, with 21 bases lying between them. CDR3 length equals 16 residues. CDR1 and CDR2 from the germline V gene are SGHNT and YYREEE (reference sequence). This entry is derived from a study of glioma-infiltrating T cells after dendritic cell vaccination. Notes on the study in general: Few patients contributed both blood and tumor specimens.

Specified time point: after dendritic cell vaccination, including at tumor progression/relapse. PBMC were collected before vaccination, two weeks after the third vaccination, and at progression. The chain links TRBV5-4 to TRBJ2-1, with a weak D call TRBD2 (7 bases). Sequenced material: blood, taken after dendritic cell vaccination. The receptor's source is a human donor with glioblastoma. The CDR3 here is CASSAPAGAVGNEQFF. The DNA of the CDR3 is TGTGCCAGCAGCGCTCCGGCGGGGGCCGTTGGGAATGAGCAGTTCTTC.